Shown below are 26 T cell receptor beta chains from a single sample sequenced in a study of cytomegalovirus exposure and HLA in healthy donors. PCR primers comprised 60 Vbeta and 13 Jbeta primers. Only in-frame clones appear in the TCRdb table, and some are missing; sequencing was by immunoSEQ multiplex PCR. The repertoire includes 150,000 to 200,000 clones, about 71% of them detected once, and approximately 2.8% sits in the top ten. The material sequenced was PBMCs. Receptors were obtained from a woman in her 30s in good health and CMV-seronegative.

The chain uses TRBV10-3 and TRBJ2-2; 7 positions match TRBD1. CDR3 length: 13 residues. CDR1 is ENHRY and CDR2 is SYGVKD in the germline V gene. The ends lost 7 bases at V and 6 bases at J; junction bases unmatched: 5. CDR3 in amino acids: CAINNRGSGELFF. In nucleotides, the CDR3 is TGTGCCATCAATAACAGGGGTTCCGGGGAGCTGTTTTTT.

CDR3 residues: CASSRLPTYEQYF. The CDR3 DNA is TGTGCCAGCAGCCGACTACCGACCTACGAGCAGTACTTC. This rearrangement joins TRBV7-2 to TRBJ2-7; tentatively, D is TRBD2 (5 bases). The ends were cut back, 5 bases at V and 2 bases at J, with 10 bases in the middle. This CDR3 is built from 13 residues. The germline gives CDR1 SGHTA, CDR2 FQGNSA.

The CDR3 DNA is TGTGCCAGCAGCCCCCGGGGAGCCAACTCCTACGAGCAGTACTTC. Residues: CASSPRGANSYEQYF. The rearrangement links TRBV11-3 to TRBJ2-5; maybe TRBD2 (5 bases). The tail of the sequence fits TRBJ2-7 better, so the J call may be wrong. The CDR3 spans 15 residues. Germline loops: CDR1 SGHNT, CDR2 YENEEA.

The gene calls are TRBV28 and TRBJ2-7, with unresolved D. Germline-derived CDR1 and CDR2 are MDHEN and SYDVKM. This CDR3 has 14 amino acids. V shed 2 bases and J shed 0 bases, with 8 bases lying between them. As DNA, the CDR3 is TGTGCCAGCAGTTTAATCCCTGTCTCCTACGAGCAGTACTTC. Amino acid sequence: CASSLIPVSYEQYF.

This chain connects TRBV7-8 to TRBJ1-2; no clear D gene. V shed 5 bases and J shed 6 bases, with 16 bases lying between them. CDR1 SGHVS and CDR2 FQNEAQ come from the germline V gene. This CDR3 spans 14 amino acids. CDR3 sequence reads: CASSQPTEYDGYTF. The CDR3 DNA reads as TGTGCCAGCAGCCAACCTACGGAGTACGATGGCTACACCTTC. Complete variable domain (other parts from reference TRBV7-8 and TRBJ1-2): GAGVSQSPRYKVAKRGQDVALRCDPISGHVSLFWYQQALGQGPEFLTYFQNEAQLDKSGLPSDRFFAERPEGSVSTLKIQRTQQEDSAVYLCASSQPTEYDGYTFGSGTRLTVV.

The rearrangement uses TRBV7-2 and TRBJ1-2; weak D call: TRBD1 (6 bases). Per the germline V gene, CDR1 is SGHTA and CDR2 is FQGNSA. V was cut by 5 bases and J by 4 bases, with 14 bases left in between. There are 14 residues in the CDR3. The CDR3 loop is CASSADRSIYGYTF. DNA for the CDR3: TGTGCCAGCAGCGCGGACAGATCCATCTATGGCTACACCTTC.

This chain connects TRBV19 to TRBJ1-5; D is possibly TRBD1 (6 bases). V dropped 5 bases and J dropped 2 bases, with 13 bases sitting between them. Germline CDR1 reads LNHDA; CDR2 reads SQIVND (reference sequence). This CDR3 is built from 15 residues. CDR3 DNA: TGTGCCAGTAGTCTACCCAAGGGGGGCAATCAGCCCCAGCATTTT. It encodes CASSLPKGGNQPQHF.

CDR3 in DNA: TGTGCCAGTAGTATAGACCCCCAGGATACGCAGTATTTT. Amino acids: CASSIDPQDTQYF. This rearrangement joins TRBV19 to TRBJ2-3; D uncertain. CDR1 is LNHDA, CDR2 SQIVND, per germline (reference sequence). This CDR3 comprises 13 residues. V shed 0 bases and J shed 6 bases, with 7 bases lying between them.

The rearrangement uses TRBV28 and TRBJ1-2; TRBD1 is a possible D gene (6 bases). CDR3 length: 14 residues. Trimming pared 4 bases from V and 2 bases from J, leaving 11 bases between. The germline gives CDR1 MDHEN, CDR2 SYDVKM. This CDR3 is CASSWDTENYGYTF. The CDR3 coding sequence is TGTGCCAGCAGTTGGGACACCGAAAACTATGGCTACACCTTC.

This clone has only a few counts. The rearrangement links TRBV20-1 to TRBJ2-5; no reliable D call. Germline assignment: CDR1 DFQATT and CDR2 SNEGSKA (reference sequence). V lost 3 bases, J lost 0 bases, and 2 bases lay in between. The length of the CDR3 is 11 residues. Here the CDR3 reads CSASDQETQYF. CDR3 sequence (DNA): TGCAGTGCTAGCGACCAAGAGACCCAGTACTTC.

This clone has just a few counts. The CDR3: CASSLTLTGQFF. The CDR3, as DNA: TGTGCCAGCAGCTTGACGCTGACAGGGCAGTTCTTC. V and J are TRBV7-2 and TRBJ2-1, with D possibly matching TRBD1 (6 bases). Trimming shortened V by 3 bases and J by 12 bases, and 12 bases separated the two germline ends. Germline CDR1 is SGHTA and CDR2 is FQGNSA. This CDR3 region has 12 residues.

The chain links TRBV7-9 to TRBJ2-5, with D perhaps TRBD2 (6 bases). From germline, CDR1 is SEHNR and CDR2 FQNEAQ (reference sequence). Between the trimmed V and J ends, which lost 4 bases and 3 bases, there was a span of 12 bases. This CDR3 region has 14 residues. Here the CDR3 DNA reads TGTGCCAGCAGCTCGGACTACCCTAAAGAGACCCAGTACTTC. Its translation: CASSSDYPKETQYF.

The chain employs TRBV7-3 and TRBJ2-2; tentative D call: TRBD2 (5 bases). The CDR3 is 14 amino acids. In germline, CDR1 is SGHTA, CDR2 FQGTGA. Deletions cut 5 bases from V and 6 bases from J, with 13 bases between. The CDR3 region has the DNA TGTGCCAGCAGCCCCTCCCAAGCGGCCGGGGAGCTGTTTTTT. Amino acid sequence: CASSPSQAAGELFF.

The V gene is TRBV29-1, the J gene TRBJ2-5; D gene unclear. Matching the DNA end better, TRBJ2-7 makes the J call doubtful. Per germline, CDR1 SQVTM and CDR2 ANQGSEA. The CDR3 loop spans 12 amino acids. The CDR3 region is CSVEESSSEQYF. The CDR3 region has the DNA TGCAGCGTTGAGGAGTCTAGTAGCGAGCAGTACTTC.

J is TRBJ1-1 and V is TRBV15; 7 nucleotides line up with TRBD1. The CDR3 loop spans 13 amino acids. J lost 3 bases, V lost 5 bases, and 3 bases had no gene match. CDR1 is LNHNV and CDR2 is YYDKDF in the germline V gene (reference sequence). The CDR3 region is CATSQGQHTEAFF. CDR3 coding DNA: TGTGCCACCAGCCAGGGACAGCACACTGAAGCTTTCTTT.

The rearrangement uses TRBV10-3 and TRBJ2-1, with D maybe TRBD2 (5 bases). The CDR3 covers 12 residues. Germline CDR1 and CDR2: ENHRY and SYGVKD. Trimming stripped 4 bases from V and 7 bases from J, with 8 bases between. The CDR3 DNA follows: TGTGCCATCAGTGGATCGGGGAATGAGCAGTTCTTC. Translation: CAISGSGNEQFF.

This clone was observed a few times. The chain employs TRBV7-2 and TRBJ2-7; D is undetermined. The length of the CDR3 is 12 residues. V was clipped by 5 bases and J by 4 bases, with 9 bases between them. Germline V gene data show CDR1 as SGHTA and CDR2 as FQGNSA. The CDR3 DNA follows: TGTGCCAGCAGCAGCCCCGGTTACGAGCAGTACTTC. Its translation: CASSSPGYEQYF.

The J gene is TRBJ2-5, the V gene TRBV2; possible D gene TRBD2, 5 bases. Trimming shortened V by 7 bases and J by 2 bases, and 14 bases separated the two germline ends. Germline values: CDR1 SNHLY, CDR2 FYNNEI. The CDR3 runs 14 residues. CDR3 region: CASTRAVLQETQYF. DNA of the CDR3: TGTGCCAGCACCCGAGCGGTGCTACAAGAGACCCAGTACTTC.

The sample holds one count of this clone. The chain has TRBV10-3 and TRBJ2-2, with 7 nucleotides matching TRBD1. This CDR3 has 16 residues. The V gene's germline CDR1 is ENHRY and CDR2 SYGVKD. Trimming cost V 2 bases and J 7 bases; bases outside gene matches: 10. CDR3 region: CAISERVGGDGGELFF. The CDR3 coding sequence is TGTGCCATCAGTGAGCGGGTAGGGGGCGACGGCGGGGAGCTGTTTTTT.

The sample holds one count of this clone. J is TRBJ1-2 and V is TRBV4-3; a possible D gene is TRBD1 (6 bases). Trimming pared 0 bases from V and 8 bases from J, leaving 13 bases between. This CDR3 is 14 amino acids long. CDR1 LGHNA and CDR2 YSLEER come from the germline V gene. CDR3 sequence reads: CASSQDQKGVGYTF. The CDR3 bases are TGCGCCAGCAGCCAAGATCAAAAGGGGGTCGGCTACACCTTC.

Concerning this clone itself: Other DNA sequences in the same sample also yield this CDR3. The CDR3 nucleotides read TGTGCCAGCAGTCTTACAGGGATCCAAGAGACCCAGTACTTC. It is translated as CASSLTGIQETQYF. The chain has TRBV6-6 and TRBJ2-5; possibly TRBD1 for D (6 bases). Trimming pared 5 bases from V and 1 base from J, leaving 11 bases between. Germline assignment: CDR1 MNHNY and CDR2 SVGAGI (reference sequence). The CDR3 is 14 residues long.

This clone was recorded only once. Compared with germline, one end of the junction differs, possibly owing to a read error. The chain uses TRBV7-7 and TRBJ2-6; D possibly corresponds to TRBD2 (6 bases). The CDR3 length is 17 residues. Per the germline V gene, CDR1 is SSHAT and CDR2 is FNYEAQ (reference sequence). This chain's CDR3 is CASSRGVLDSGANVLTF. DNA of the CDR3: TGTGCTAGCAGCCGCGGGGTCCTGGACTCTGGGGCCAACGTCCTGACTTTC. Based on the CDR3 plus reference TRBV7-7 and TRBJ2-6, the full variable domain is GAGVSQSPRYKVTKRGQDVTLRCDPISSHATLYWYQQALGQGPEFLTYFNYEAQPDKSGLPSDRFSAERPEGSISTLTIQRTEQRDSAMYRCASSRGVLDSGANVLTFGAGSRLTVL.

The chain carries TRBV4-2 and TRBJ1-2; unclear D gene. The V end was cut by 4 bases, the J end by 8 bases, with 14 bases between. Germline loops: CDR1 LGHNA, CDR2 YNFKEQ. This CDR3 comprises 13 residues. The DNA for the CDR3 is TGTGCCAGCAGCCCTGACTCCGAGGGAGGCTACACCTTC. Translation gives CASSPDSEGGYTF.

The chain joins TRBV29-1 to TRBJ2-1; TRBD2 is a possible D gene (6 bases). The CDR3 contains 13 residues. CDR1 is SQVTM and CDR2 is ANQGSEA in the germline V gene. V lost 4 bases to trimming and J lost 7 bases, with 14 bases between them. The CDR3 DNA sequence: TGCAGCGTTGCTACGGGAGTCGGGAATGAGCAGTTCTTC. It is translated as CSVATGVGNEQFF.

This clone was found a few times. The DNA for the CDR3 is TGTGCCAGCAGTTTACCCGACAGAATGGATCAGCCCCAGCATTTT. Its protein product is CASSLPDRMDQPQHF. The chain joins TRBV28 to TRBJ1-5; the D gene is possibly TRBD1 (5 bases). The V end was cut by 2 bases, the J end by 5 bases, with 13 bases between. Germline V gene lookup returns CDR1 MDHEN and CDR2 SYDVKM. The CDR3 consists of 15 residues.

The sample holds a few counts of this clone. This chain connects TRBV6-1 to TRBJ1-5; D gene ambiguous. The CDR3 has 13 amino acids. The V gene's germline CDR1 is MNHNS and CDR2 SASEGT. The V and J ends lost 2 bases and 7 bases respectively, with 9 bases between them. The CDR3 spells CASSEQVRQPQHF. CDR3 nucleotides: TGTGCCAGCAGTGAACAGGTACGACAGCCCCAGCATTTT.